This TCR beta chain came from a study of human versus mouse CDR3 diversity and MHC coevolution. Study-level information: Reportedly, immunoSEQ detects one in 200,000 T cells with minimized PCR bias.

Cells were CD45RO-negative CD62L-positive naive CD4 T cells sorted from PBMCs. Study conclusions and caveats: Mice had fewer CDR3 deletions and insertions than humans on average. Most of the three human donors had the lowest clonal inequality.

This table comes from immunoSEQ multiplex PCR, and its TCRdb copy is limited to in-frame clones, with some not included. Of fewer than 100,000 clones listed, around 93% are singletons. The V gene lost 5 bases and the J gene lost 1 base, with 11 bases spanning the gap. The CDR3 sequence is 14 residues long. Germline V gene lookup returns CDR1 SGHTA and CDR2 FQGTGA. This clone was counted once. Antigen unknown. The sample taken for sequencing was naive CD4+ T cells from blood. Subset reported: CD45RO-negative CD62L-positive naive CD4 T cells. This sequence joins TRBV7-3 and TRBJ1-1; D perhaps matches TRBD1 (5 bases). This receptor was obtained from a person aged 25 to 75 in good health. In DNA, the CDR3 is TGTGCCAGCAGCCTTAGCGGGGCGAACACTGAAGCTTTCTTT. Its protein product is CASSLSGANTEAFF.